This T cell receptor (beta chain) stems from a study of T cell responses to AZD1222 COVID-19 vaccine. Whole-study results and caveats: Only a handful of AZD1222 recipients tested seropositive at baseline. Reportedly, nearly half of unique spike TCRs recognized epitopes outside B.1.351/B.1.1.7 mutations.

TCRdb's copy holds only in-frame clones and misses some; the assay was immunoSEQ multiplex PCR. The table lists approximately 170,000 clones, roughly nine tenths of them singletons. The CDR3 extends over 14 amino acids. V was shortened by 3 bases and J by 8 bases, with 14 bases between the two germline ends. Germline assignment: CDR1 KGHSH and CDR2 LQKENI. Recipients boosted at about 4 weeks or about 12 weeks are pooled. As concerns this clone: As yet, its antigen is unknown.

This TCR was sampled from an adult who received the AZD1222 COVID-19 vaccine. The chain combines TRBV18 with TRBJ2-4, with D possibly being TRBD1 (6 bases). Specimen: peripheral blood, collected 28 days after the second AZD1222 dose. CDR3 residues: CASSPQQGLDIQYF. CDR3 sequence (DNA): TGTGCCAGCTCACCCCAGCAGGGGTTGGACATTCAGTACTTC.